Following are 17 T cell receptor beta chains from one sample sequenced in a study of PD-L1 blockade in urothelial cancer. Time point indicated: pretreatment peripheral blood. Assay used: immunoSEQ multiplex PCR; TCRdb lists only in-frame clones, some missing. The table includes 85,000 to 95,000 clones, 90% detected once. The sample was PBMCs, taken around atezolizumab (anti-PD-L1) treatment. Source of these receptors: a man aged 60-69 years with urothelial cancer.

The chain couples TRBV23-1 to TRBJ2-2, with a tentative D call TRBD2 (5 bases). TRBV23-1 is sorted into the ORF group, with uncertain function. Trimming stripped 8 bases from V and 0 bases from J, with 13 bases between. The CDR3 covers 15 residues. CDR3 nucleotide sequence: TGCGCCAGCCCCCTGGGCGGGCCGAACACCGGGGAGCTGTTTTTT. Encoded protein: CASPLGGPNTGELFF.

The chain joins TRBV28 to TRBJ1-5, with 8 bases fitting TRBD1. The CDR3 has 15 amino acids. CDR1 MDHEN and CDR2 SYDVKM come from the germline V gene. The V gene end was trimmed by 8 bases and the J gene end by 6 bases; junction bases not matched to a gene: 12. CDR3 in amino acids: CASAYRTGFTQPQHF. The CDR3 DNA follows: TGTGCCAGCGCTTACAGGACAGGGTTTACTCAGCCCCAGCATTTT.

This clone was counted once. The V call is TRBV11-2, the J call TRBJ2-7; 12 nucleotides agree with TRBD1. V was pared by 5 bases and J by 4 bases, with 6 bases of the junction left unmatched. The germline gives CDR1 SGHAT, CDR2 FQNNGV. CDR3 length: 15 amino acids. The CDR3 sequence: CASSAGTGGRYEQYF. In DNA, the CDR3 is TGTGCCAGCAGCGCCGGGACAGGGGGCCGGTACGAGCAGTACTTC.

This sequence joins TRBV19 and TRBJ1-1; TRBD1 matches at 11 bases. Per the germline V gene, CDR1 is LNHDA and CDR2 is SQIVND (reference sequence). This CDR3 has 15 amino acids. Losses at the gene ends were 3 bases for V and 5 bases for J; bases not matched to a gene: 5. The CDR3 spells CASSISDRGRTEAFF. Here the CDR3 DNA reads TGTGCCAGTAGTATTTCGGACAGGGGGCGAACTGAAGCTTTCTTT.

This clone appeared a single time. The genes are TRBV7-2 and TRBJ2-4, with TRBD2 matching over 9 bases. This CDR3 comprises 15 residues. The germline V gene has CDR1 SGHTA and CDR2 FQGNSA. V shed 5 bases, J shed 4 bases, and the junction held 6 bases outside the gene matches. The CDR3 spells CASSPFAGGKNIQYF. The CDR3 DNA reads TGTGCCAGCAGCCCCTTTGCGGGGGGGAAAAACATTCAGTACTTC.

The CDR3 here is CASSLTPVGYGYTF. The CDR3 coding sequence is TGTGCCAGCAGTCTTACCCCCGTCGGCTATGGCTACACCTTC. The chain is built from TRBV27 and TRBJ1-2; D ambiguous. Germline CDR1 is MNHEY and CDR2 is SMNVEV (reference sequence). Trimming took off 5 bases at V and 4 bases at J, with 14 bases between the two ends. CDR3 length equals 14 residues.

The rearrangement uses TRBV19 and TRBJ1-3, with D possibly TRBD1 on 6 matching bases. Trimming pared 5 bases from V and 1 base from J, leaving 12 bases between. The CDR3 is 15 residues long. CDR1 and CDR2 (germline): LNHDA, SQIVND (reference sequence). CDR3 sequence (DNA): TGTGCCAGTAGTGTATCCGGGACATCTGGAAACACCATATATTTT. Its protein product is CASSVSGTSGNTIYF.

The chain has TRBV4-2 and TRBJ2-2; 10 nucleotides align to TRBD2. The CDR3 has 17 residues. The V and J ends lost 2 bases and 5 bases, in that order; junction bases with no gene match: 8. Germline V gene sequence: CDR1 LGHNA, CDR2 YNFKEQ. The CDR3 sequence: CASSQLGAGGKTGELFF. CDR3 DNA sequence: TGTGCCAGCAGCCAATTAGGAGCGGGAGGGAAAACCGGGGAGCTGTTTTTT.

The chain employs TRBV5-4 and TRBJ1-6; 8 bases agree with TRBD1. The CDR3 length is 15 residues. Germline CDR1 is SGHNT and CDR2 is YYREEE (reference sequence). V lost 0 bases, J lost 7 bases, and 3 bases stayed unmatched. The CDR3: CASSLEQGGNSPLHF. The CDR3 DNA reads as TGTGCCAGCAGCTTGGAACAGGGGGGAAATTCACCCCTCCACTTT.

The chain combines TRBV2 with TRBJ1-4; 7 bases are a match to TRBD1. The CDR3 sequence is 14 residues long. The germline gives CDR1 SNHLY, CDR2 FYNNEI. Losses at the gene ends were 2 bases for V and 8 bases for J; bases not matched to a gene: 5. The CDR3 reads CASSENRGGEKLFF. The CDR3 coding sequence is TGTGCCAGCAGTGAAAACAGGGGTGGGGAAAAACTGTTTTTT.

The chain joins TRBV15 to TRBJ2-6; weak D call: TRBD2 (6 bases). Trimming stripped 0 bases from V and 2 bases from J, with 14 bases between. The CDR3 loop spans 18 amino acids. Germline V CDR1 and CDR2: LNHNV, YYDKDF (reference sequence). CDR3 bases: TGTGCCACCAGCAGAGATCAAGGACTAAGGGCTGGGGCCAACGTCCTGACTTTC. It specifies CATSRDQGLRAGANVLTF.

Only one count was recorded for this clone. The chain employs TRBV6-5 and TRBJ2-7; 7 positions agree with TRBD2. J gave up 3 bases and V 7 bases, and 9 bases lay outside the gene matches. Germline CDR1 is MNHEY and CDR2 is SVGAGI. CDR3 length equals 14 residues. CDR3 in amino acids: CASTAGELVYEQYF. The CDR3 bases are TGTGCCAGCACGGCGGGAGAATTAGTCTACGAGCAGTACTTC.

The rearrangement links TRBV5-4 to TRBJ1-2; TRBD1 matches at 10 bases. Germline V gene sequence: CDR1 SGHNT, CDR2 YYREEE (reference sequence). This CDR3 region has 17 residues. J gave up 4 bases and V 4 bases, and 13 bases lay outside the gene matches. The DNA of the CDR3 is TGTGCCAGCAGCCCCAATCCCGACAGGGGGCGCAGCTATGGCTACACCTTC. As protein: CASSPNPDRGRSYGYTF. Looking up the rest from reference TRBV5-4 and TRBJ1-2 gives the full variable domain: ETGVTQSPTHLIKTRGQQVTLRCSSQSGHNTVSWYQQALGQGPQFIFQYYREEENGRGNFPPRFSGLQFPNYSSELNVNALELDDSALYLCASSPNPDRGRSYGYTFGSGTRLTVV.

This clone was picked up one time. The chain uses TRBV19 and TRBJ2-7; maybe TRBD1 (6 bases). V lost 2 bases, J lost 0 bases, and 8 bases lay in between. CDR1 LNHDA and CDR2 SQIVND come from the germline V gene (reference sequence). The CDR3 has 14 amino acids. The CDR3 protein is CASSITQGSYEQYF. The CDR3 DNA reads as TGTGCCAGTAGTATAACACAGGGCTCCTACGAGCAGTACTTC.

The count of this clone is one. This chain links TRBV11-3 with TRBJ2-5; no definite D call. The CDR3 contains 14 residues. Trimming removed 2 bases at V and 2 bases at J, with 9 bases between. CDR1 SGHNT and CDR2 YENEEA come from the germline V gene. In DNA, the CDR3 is TGTGCCAGCAGCTTAACAGCTTCTCAAGAGACCCAGTACTTC. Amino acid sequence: CASSLTASQETQYF.

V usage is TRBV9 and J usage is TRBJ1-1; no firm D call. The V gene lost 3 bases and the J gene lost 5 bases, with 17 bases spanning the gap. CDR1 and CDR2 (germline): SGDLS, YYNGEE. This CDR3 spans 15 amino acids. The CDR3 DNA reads TGTGCCAGCAGCGCGGGGTTCGGCCTTGGTACTGAAGCTTTCTTT. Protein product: CASSAGFGLGTEAFF.

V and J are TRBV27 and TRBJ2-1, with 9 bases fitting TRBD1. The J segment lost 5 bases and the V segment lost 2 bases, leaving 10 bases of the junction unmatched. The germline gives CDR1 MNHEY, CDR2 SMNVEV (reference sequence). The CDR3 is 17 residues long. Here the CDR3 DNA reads TGTGCCAGCAGTTTACACAGCGCGCGGACAGGGGACAATGAGCAGTTCTTC. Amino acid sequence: CASSLHSARTGDNEQFF.